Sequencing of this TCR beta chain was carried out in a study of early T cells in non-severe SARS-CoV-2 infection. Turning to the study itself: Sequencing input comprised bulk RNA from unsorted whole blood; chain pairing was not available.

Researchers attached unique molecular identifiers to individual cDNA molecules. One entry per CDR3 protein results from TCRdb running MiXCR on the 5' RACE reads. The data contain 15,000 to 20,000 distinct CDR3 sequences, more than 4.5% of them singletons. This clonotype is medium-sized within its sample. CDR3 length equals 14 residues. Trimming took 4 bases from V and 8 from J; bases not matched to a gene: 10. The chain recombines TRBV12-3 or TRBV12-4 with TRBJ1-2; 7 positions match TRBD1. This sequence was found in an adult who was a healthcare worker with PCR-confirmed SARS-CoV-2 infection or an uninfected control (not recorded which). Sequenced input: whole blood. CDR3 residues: CASSSLTGLKGYTF. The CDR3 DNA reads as TGTGCCAGCAGTTCCTTGACAGGGCTTAAAGGCTACACCTTC.